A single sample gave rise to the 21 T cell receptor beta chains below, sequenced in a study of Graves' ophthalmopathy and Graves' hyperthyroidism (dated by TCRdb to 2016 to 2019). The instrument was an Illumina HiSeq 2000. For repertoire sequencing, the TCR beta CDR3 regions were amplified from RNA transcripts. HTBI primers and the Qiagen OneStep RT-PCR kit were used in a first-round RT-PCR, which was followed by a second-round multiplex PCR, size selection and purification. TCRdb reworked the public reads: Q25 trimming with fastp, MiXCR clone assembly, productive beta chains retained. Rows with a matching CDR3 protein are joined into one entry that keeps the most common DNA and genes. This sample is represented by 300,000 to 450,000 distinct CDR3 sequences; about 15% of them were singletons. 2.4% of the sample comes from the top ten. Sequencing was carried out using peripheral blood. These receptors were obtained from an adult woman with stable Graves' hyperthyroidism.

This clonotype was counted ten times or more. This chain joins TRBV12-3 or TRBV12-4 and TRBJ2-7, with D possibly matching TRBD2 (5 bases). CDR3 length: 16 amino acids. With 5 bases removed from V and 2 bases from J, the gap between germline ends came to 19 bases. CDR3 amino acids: CASSQSPLASPYEQYF. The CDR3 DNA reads TGTGCCAGCAGTCAGTCCCCCCTAGCCTCCCCCTACGAGCAGTACTTC.

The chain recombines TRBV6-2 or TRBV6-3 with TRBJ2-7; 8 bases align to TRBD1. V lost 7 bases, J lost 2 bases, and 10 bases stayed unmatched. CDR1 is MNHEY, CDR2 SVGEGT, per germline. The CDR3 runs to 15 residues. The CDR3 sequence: CASTRLGQGAYEQYF. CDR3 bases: TGTGCCAGCACACGATTAGGACAGGGAGCCTACGAGCAGTACTTC.

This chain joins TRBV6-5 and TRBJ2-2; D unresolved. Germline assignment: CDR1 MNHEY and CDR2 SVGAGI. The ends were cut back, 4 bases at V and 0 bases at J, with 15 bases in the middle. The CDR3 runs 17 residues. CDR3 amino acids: CASSFRRSTPNTGELFF. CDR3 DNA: TGTGCCAGCAGTTTTCGGCGATCGACCCCGAACACCGGGGAGCTGTTTTTT.

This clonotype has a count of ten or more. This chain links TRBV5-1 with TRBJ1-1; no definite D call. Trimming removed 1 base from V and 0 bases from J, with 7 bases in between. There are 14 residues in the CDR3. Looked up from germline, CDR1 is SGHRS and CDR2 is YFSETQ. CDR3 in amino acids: CASSLRFMNTEAFF. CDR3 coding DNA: TGCGCCAGCAGCTTGCGGTTCATGAACACTGAAGCTTTCTTT.

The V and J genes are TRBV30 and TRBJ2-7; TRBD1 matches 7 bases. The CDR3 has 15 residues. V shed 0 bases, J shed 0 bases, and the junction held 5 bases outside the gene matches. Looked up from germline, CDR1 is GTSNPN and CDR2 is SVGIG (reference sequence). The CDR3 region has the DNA TGTGCCTGGAGTGTACTTGGGACAGACTCCTACGAGCAGTACTTC. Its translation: CAWSVLGTDSYEQYF.

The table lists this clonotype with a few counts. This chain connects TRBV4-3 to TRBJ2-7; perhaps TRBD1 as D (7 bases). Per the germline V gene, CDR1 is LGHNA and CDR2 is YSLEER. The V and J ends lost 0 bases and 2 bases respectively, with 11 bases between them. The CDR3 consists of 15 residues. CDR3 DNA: TGCGCCAGCAGCCAAGACAGGGGGGATGCCTACGAGCAGTACTTC. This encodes CASSQDRGDAYEQYF.

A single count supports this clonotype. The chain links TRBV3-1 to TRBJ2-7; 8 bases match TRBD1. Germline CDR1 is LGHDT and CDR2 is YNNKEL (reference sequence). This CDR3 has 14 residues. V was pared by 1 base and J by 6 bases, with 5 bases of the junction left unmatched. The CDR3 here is CASSQVTGAREQYF. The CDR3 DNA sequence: TGTGCCAGCAGCCAAGTGACAGGGGCGCGCGAGCAGTACTTC.

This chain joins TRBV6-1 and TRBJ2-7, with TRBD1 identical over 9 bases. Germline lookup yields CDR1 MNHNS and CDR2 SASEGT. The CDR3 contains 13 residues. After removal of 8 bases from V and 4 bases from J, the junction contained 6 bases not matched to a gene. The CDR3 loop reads CASEMGQGYEQYF. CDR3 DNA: TGTGCCAGCGAGATGGGACAGGGTTACGAGCAGTACTTC.

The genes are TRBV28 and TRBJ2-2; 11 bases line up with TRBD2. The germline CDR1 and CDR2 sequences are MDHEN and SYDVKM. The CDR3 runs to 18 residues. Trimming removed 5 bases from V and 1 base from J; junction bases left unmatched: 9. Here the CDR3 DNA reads TGTGCCAGCAGTCTACCGGGACTAGCGGTACTGAACACCGGGGAGCTGTTTTTT. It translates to CASSLPGLAVLNTGELFF.

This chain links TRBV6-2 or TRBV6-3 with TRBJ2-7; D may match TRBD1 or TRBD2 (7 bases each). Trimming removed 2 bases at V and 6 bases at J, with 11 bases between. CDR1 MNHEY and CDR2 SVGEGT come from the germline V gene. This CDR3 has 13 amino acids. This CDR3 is CASSYGEGAEQYF. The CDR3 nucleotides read TGTGCCAGCAGTTACGGGGAGGGGGCCGAGCAGTACTTC.

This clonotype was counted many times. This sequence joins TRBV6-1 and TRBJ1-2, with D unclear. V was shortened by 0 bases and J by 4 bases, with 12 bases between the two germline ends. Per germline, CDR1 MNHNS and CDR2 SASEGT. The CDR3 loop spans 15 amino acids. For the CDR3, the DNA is TGTGCCAGCAGTGAAGCGCTTGGGCAGGCCTATGGCTACACCTTC. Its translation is CASSEALGQAYGYTF.

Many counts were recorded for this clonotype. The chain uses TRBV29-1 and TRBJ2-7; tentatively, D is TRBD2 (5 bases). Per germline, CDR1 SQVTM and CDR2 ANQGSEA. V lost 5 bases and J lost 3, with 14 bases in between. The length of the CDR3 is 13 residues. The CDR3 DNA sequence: TGCAGCGTTCGGGGTACGAACTACTACGAGCAGTACTTC. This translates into CSVRGTNYYEQYF.

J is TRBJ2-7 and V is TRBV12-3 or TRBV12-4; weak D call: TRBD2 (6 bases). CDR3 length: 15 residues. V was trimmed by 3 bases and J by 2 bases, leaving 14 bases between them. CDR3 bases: TGTGCCAGCAGTTTCATTGGTGGAGGGACCTACGAGCAGTACTTC. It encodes CASSFIGGGTYEQYF.

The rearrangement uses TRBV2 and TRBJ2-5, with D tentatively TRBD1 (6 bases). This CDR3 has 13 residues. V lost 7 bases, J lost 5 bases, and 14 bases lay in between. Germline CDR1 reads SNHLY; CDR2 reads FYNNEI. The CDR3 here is CASKDGTRETQYF. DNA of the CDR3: TGTGCCAGCAAAGATGGGACAAGGGAGACCCAGTACTTC.

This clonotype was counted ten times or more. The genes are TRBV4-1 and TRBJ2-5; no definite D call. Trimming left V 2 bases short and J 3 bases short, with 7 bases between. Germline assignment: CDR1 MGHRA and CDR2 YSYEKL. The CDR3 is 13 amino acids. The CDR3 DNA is TGCGCCAGCAGCCAATCAATGAAAGAGACCCAGTACTTC. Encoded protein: CASSQSMKETQYF.

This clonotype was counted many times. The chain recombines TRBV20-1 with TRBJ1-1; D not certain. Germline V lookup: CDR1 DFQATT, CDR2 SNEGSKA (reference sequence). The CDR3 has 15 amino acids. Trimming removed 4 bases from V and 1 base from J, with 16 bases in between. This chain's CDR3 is CSATPLLDKNTEAFF. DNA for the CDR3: TGCAGTGCTACACCGCTCCTAGACAAGAACACTGAAGCTTTCTTT.

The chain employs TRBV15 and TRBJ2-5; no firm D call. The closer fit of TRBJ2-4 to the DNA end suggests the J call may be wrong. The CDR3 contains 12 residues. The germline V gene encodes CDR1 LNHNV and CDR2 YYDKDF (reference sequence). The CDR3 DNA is TGTGCCACCAGCAGTCCTCGGGACATTCAGTACTTC. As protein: CATSSPRDIQYF.

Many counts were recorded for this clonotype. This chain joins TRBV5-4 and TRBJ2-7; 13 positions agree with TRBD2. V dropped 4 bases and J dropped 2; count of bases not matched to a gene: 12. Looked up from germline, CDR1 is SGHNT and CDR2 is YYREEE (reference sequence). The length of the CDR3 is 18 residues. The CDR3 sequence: CASSMKATGTSGTYEQYF. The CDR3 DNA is TGTGCCAGCAGCATGAAAGCCACCGGGACTAGCGGGACCTACGAGCAGTACTTC.

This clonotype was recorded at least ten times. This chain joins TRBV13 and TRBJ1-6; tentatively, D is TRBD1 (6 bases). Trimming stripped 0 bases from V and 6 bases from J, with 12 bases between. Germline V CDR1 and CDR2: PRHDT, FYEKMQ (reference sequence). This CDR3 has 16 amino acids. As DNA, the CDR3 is TGTGCCAGCAGCTTAGGTGACTACAGGGCTAATTCACCCCTCCACTTT. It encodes CASSLGDYRANSPLHF.

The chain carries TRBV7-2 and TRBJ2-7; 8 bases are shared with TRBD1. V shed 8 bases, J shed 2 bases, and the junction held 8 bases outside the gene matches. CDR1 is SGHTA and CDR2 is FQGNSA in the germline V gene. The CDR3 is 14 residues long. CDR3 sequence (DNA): TGTGCCAGCTCAGGACGGACAGGGCCCTACGAGCAGTACTTC. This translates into CASSGRTGPYEQYF. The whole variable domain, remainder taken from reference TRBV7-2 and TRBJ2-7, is GAGVSQSPSNKVTEKGKDVELRCDPISGHTALYWYRQSLGQGLEFLIYFQGNSAPDKSGLPSDRFSAERTGGSVSTLTIQRTQQEDSAVYLCASSGRTGPYEQYFGPGTRLTVT.

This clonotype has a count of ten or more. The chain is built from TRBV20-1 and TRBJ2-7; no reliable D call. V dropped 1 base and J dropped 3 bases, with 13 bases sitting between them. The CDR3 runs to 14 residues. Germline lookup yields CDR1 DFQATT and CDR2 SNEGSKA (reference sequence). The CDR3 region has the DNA TGCAGTGCTAGAGTCCCAGGATTTTACTACGAGCAGTACTTC. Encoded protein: CSARVPGFYYEQYF.